These 13 T cell receptor beta chains share one sample of origin, sequenced in a study of early T cells in non-severe SARS-CoV-2 infection. TCRdb re-derived calls from the 5' RACE reads in MiXCR, one entry per CDR3 protein. The sample includes some 60,000 distinct CDR3 sequences, roughly 12% of them seen just once. The material sequenced was whole blood, taken at baseline. The source of these receptors is an adult who was a healthcare worker with PCR-confirmed SARS-CoV-2 infection or an uninfected control (not recorded which).

This clonotype has more than one count but fewer than ten. This rearrangement joins TRBV20-1 to TRBJ1-3; D perhaps matches TRBD1 (6 bases). Germline lookup yields CDR1 DFQATT and CDR2 SNEGSKA (reference sequence). Trimming took 2 bases from V and 3 from J, leaving 11 bases between them. The CDR3 spans 14 residues. CDR3 residues: CSARWGAYGNTIYF. The CDR3 DNA reads as TGCAGTGCTAGATGGGGGGCTTATGGAAACACCATATATTTT.

In this sample, this clonotype turned up a few times. The CDR3 spells CATSDPRQGADTQYF. CDR3 coding DNA: TGTGCCACCAGTGATCCTCGACAGGGTGCAGATACGCAGTATTTT. The gene calls are TRBV24-1 and TRBJ2-3, with TRBD1 identical over 7 bases. The junction had 6 bases not matched to a gene; V was cut back by 3 bases and J by 4 bases. This CDR3 region has 15 residues. CDR1 and CDR2 from the germline V gene are KGHDR and SFDVKD.

This clonotype was seen only a few times. This sequence joins TRBV12-3 or TRBV12-4 and TRBJ1-1; unclear D gene. This CDR3 region has 14 residues. The ends were cut back, 7 bases at V and 0 bases at J, with 12 bases in the middle. CDR3 DNA: TGTGCCAGCACCGATGCTGGTATGAACACTGAAGCTTTCTTT. It codes for CASTDAGMNTEAFF.

This clonotype appeared a few times. CDR3 amino acids: CASSSWTDPGNTIYF. The CDR3 nucleotides read TGTGCCAGCAGCTCCTGGACTGATCCAGGAAACACCATATATTTT. V is TRBV7-2 and J is TRBJ1-3; D not resolved. Trimming removed 4 bases at V and 4 bases at J, with 14 bases between. CDR1 SGHTA and CDR2 FQGNSA come from the germline V gene. CDR3 length equals 15 residues. Using reference TRBV7-2 and TRBJ1-3 for the parts outside the CDR3, the full variable domain is GAGVSQSPSNKVTEKGKDVELRCDPISGHTALYWYRQSLGQGLEFLIYFQGNSAPDKSGLPSDRFSAERTGGSVSTLTIQRTQQEDSAVYLCASSSWTDPGNTIYFGEGSWLTVV.

The V call is TRBV28, the J call TRBJ2-1; no reliable D call. CDR1 MDHEN and CDR2 SYDVKM come from the germline V gene. The CDR3 length is 12 residues. V was pared by 7 bases and J by 6 bases, with 10 bases between. The CDR3 is CASNRPGNEQFF. CDR3 nucleotides: TGTGCCAGCAATAGGCCGGGCAATGAGCAGTTCTTC.

This clonotype was counted only a few times. The gene calls are TRBV7-2 and TRBJ2-5; tentative D call: TRBD1 (6 bases). Germline CDR1 and CDR2: SGHTA and FQGNSA. V lost 0 bases and J lost 7, with 15 bases in between. The CDR3 has 15 residues. The CDR3 spells CASSLARNREGTQYF. The CDR3 coding sequence is TGTGCCAGCAGCTTAGCGCGTAACAGGGAAGGGACCCAGTACTTC.

This clonotype was observed a few times. The chain is built from TRBV6-2 or TRBV6-3 and TRBJ2-7; perhaps TRBD1 as D (6 bases). Trimming removed 0 bases at V and 0 bases at J, with 15 bases between. CDR3 length: 17 residues. Germline V gives CDR1 MNHEY, CDR2 SVGEGT. The CDR3 region has the DNA TGTGCCAGCAGTTACTCCCCTCCCAGGGGATCCTCCTACGAGCAGTACTTC. This sequence encodes CASSYSPPRGSSYEQYF.

This clonotype was seen more than once but under ten times. The chain recombines TRBV18 with TRBJ2-2, with D unclear. This CDR3 spans 15 amino acids. The V end was cut by 1 base, the J end by 3 bases, with 9 bases between. Germline V gene sequence: CDR1 KGHSH, CDR2 LQKENI. The CDR3 sequence is CASSPRQVDTGELFF. The CDR3 region has the DNA TGTGCCAGCTCACCACGGCAGGTGGACACCGGGGAGCTGTTTTTT. The variable domain in full, with the rest retrieved from reference TRBV18 and TRBJ2-2, is NAGVMQNPRHLVRRRGQEARLRCSPMKGHSHVYWYRQLPEEGLKFMVYLQKENIIDESGMPKERFSAEFPKEGPSILRIQQVVRGDSAAYFCASSPRQVDTGELFFGEGSRLTVL.

The chain recombines TRBV12-3 or TRBV12-4 with TRBJ2-3; no firm D call. The CDR3 totals 12 residues. Trimming took 6 bases from V and 3 from J, leaving 7 bases between them. The CDR3 spells CASRRETDTQYF. The DNA for the CDR3 is TGTGCCAGCAGGCGCGAAACAGATACGCAGTATTTT.

This clonotype was counted a few times. The rearrangement links TRBV3-1 to TRBJ2-7, with D tentatively TRBD1 (5 bases). V shed 1 base and J shed 2 bases, with 9 bases lying between them. This CDR3 region has 14 residues. Germline-derived CDR1 and CDR2 are LGHDT and YNNKEL (reference sequence). CDR3 loop: CASSQGQKTYEQYF. The CDR3 DNA sequence: TGTGCCAGCAGCCAAGGACAGAAAACCTACGAGCAGTACTTC.

In this sample, this clonotype turned up a few times. This chain links TRBV11-2 with TRBJ2-1; 14 bases fit TRBD2. This CDR3 comprises 14 residues. V lost 8 bases, J lost 13 bases, and 10 bases stayed unmatched. Germline CDR1 is SGHAT and CDR2 is FQNNGV. This chain's CDR3 is CASGGLAGDPGQFF. The CDR3 DNA sequence: TGTGCCAGCGGGGGACTAGCGGGAGATCCTGGTCAGTTCTTC.

The sample holds a few counts of this clonotype. The chain has TRBV5-1 and TRBJ1-4, with D unclear. Germline V lookup: CDR1 SGHRS, CDR2 YFSETQ. This CDR3 region has 13 residues. Trimming stripped 1 base from V and 8 bases from J, with 9 bases between. As DNA, the CDR3 is TGCGCCAGCAGCTTGAGGGTCCGGGAAAAACTGTTTTTT. It is translated as CASSLRVREKLFF.

The table lists this clonotype with a few counts. The chain employs TRBV13 and TRBJ1-3, with 9 bases fitting TRBD1. Germline CDR1 PRHDT, CDR2 FYEKMQ (reference sequence). The CDR3 extends over 12 amino acids. The trim removed 5 bases at V and 10 bases at J, leaving 3 bases unmatched. The CDR3 here is CASSTGTGTIYF. CDR3 DNA sequence: TGTGCCAGCAGCACCGGGACAGGGACCATATATTTT. Looking up the rest from reference TRBV13 and TRBJ1-3 gives the full variable domain: AAGVIQSPRHLIKEKRETATLKCYPIPRHDTVYWYQQGPGQDPQFLISFYEKMQSDKGSIPDRFSAQQFSDYHSELNMSSLELGDSALYFCASSTGTGTIYFGEGSWLTVV.